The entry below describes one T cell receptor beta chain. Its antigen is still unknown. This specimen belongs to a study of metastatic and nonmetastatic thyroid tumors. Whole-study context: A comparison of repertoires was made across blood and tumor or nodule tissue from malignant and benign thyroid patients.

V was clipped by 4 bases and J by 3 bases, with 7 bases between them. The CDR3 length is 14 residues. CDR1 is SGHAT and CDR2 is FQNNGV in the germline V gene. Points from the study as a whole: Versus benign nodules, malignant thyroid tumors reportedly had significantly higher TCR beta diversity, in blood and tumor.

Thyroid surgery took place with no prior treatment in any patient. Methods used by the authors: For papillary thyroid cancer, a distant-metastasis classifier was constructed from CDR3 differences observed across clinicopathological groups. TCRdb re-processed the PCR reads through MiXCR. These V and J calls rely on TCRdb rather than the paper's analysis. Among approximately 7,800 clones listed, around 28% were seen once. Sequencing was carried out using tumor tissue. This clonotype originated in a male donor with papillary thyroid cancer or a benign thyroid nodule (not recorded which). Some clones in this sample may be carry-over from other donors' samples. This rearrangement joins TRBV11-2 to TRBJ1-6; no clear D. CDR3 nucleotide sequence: TGTGCCAGCAGCTCTGCGCTCTATAATTCACCCCTCCACTTT. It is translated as CASSSALYNSPLHF.